These 20 T cell receptor beta chains were sequenced from one sample in a study of cytomegalovirus exposure and HLA in healthy donors. Primers for the PCR totalled 60 Vbeta and 13 Jbeta. Libraries were prepared by immunoSEQ multiplex PCR; TCRdb keeps only in-frame clonotypes and omits some of them. The sample has about 110,000 clones; around 83% are singletons. Sequencing was done on a sample of PBMCs. The receptors were gathered from a woman between 55 and 75 years old in good health and CMV-seropositive.

The chain has TRBV2 and TRBJ2-5, with unresolved D. Trimming left V 7 bases short and J 5 bases short, with 8 bases between. The germline V gene encodes CDR1 SNHLY and CDR2 FYNNEI. The CDR3 length is 11 residues. CDR3 residues: CASMIQETQYF. DNA for the CDR3: TGTGCCAGCATGATTCAGGAGACCCAGTACTTC.

The chain couples TRBV6-1 to TRBJ2-7; D not certain. The CDR3 extends over 15 amino acids. CDR1 is MNHNS, CDR2 SASEGT, per germline. Trimming shortened V by 1 base and J by 0 bases, and 10 bases separated the two germline ends. The CDR3 is CASSEGARSSYEQYF. For the CDR3, the DNA is TGTGCCAGCAGTGAAGGTGCCAGATCCTCCTACGAGCAGTACTTC.

The rearrangement links TRBV28 to TRBJ1-2; 8 nucleotides match TRBD1. Germline CDR1 and CDR2: MDHEN and SYDVKM. This CDR3 contains 12 residues. V lost 6 bases to trimming and J lost 6 bases; unmatched junction nucleotides: 3. The CDR3 protein is CASRTGADGYTF. The CDR3 DNA sequence: TGTGCCAGCAGGACAGGGGCGGATGGCTACACCTTC.

The CDR3 spells CASSTGNSGGNQPQHF. The CDR3 DNA reads TGTGCCAGCTCAACCGGCAACTCAGGGGGGAATCAGCCCCAGCATTTT. This chain joins TRBV18 and TRBJ1-5, with 7 bases that match TRBD1. This CDR3 has 16 residues. The junction had 11 bases not matched to a gene; V was cut back by 5 bases and J by 4 bases. Germline V CDR1 and CDR2: KGHSH, LQKENI.

The rearrangement joins TRBV10-3 to TRBJ2-7; TRBD2 matches at 8 bases. Germline CDR1 reads ENHRY; CDR2 reads SYGVKD. The CDR3 is 15 amino acids. V was pared by 6 bases and J by 4 bases, with 11 bases of the junction left unmatched. The CDR3, as DNA: TGTGCCATCAGCCAAGTTCAGCGGGAGACGTACGAGCAGTACTTC. Protein sequence: CAISQVQRETYEQYF.

This clone was observed once. This chain joins TRBV5-1 and TRBJ1-1; 10 nucleotides match TRBD1. V dropped 3 bases and J dropped 8; count of bases not matched to a gene: 4. The germline gives CDR1 SGHRS, CDR2 YFSETQ. The CDR3 runs to 13 residues. The CDR3: CASSSTDRGEAFF. In nucleotides, the CDR3 is TGCGCCAGCAGCTCAACGGACAGGGGGGAAGCTTTCTTT.

The chain carries TRBV21-1 and TRBJ1-1. TRBV21-1 is classified as a pseudogene. The CDR3 is 17 amino acids. As DNA, the CDR3 is TGTGCCAGCAGCAAAGCGCTTTCCCGGGTTAAGAACACTGAAGCTTTCTTT. It encodes CASSKALSRVKNTEAFF.

V gene TRBV7-9 combines with J gene TRBJ2-1; 7 nucleotides agree with TRBD2. Germline V gene data show CDR1 as SEHNR and CDR2 as FQNEAQ (reference sequence). The junction had 8 bases not matched to a gene; V was cut back by 6 bases and J by 6 bases. This CDR3 is 14 amino acids long. The CDR3 is CASSLSGTGNEQFF. CDR3 coding DNA: TGTGCCAGCAGTTTGAGCGGGACTGGCAATGAGCAGTTCTTC.

CDR3 DNA: TGCGCCAGCAGCGTAAATAGCGGAGCGGCGACAGATACGCAGTATTTT. It specifies CASSVNSGAATDTQYF. This sequence joins TRBV5-1 and TRBJ2-3; D is possibly TRBD2 (6 bases). Trimming left V 4 bases short and J 3 bases short, with 18 bases between. CDR1 is SGHRS, CDR2 YFSETQ, per germline. The CDR3 covers 16 residues.

The chain is built from TRBV7-9 and TRBJ1-2, with a possible D match to TRBD1 (6 bases). This CDR3 is 14 amino acids long. CDR1 is SEHNR and CDR2 is FQNEAQ in the germline V gene (reference sequence). V was trimmed by 1 base and J by 7 bases, leaving 13 bases between them. The CDR3 bases are TGTGCCAGCAGCTTAGATCAGGGGTCGGGTGGCTACACCTTC. Its protein is CASSLDQGSGGYTF.

This chain joins TRBV29-1 and TRBJ1-4, with TRBD1 as a possible D gene (5 bases). CDR1 is SQVTM and CDR2 is ANQGSEA in the germline V gene. The CDR3 totals 11 residues. The CDR3 coding sequence is TGCGGGGGAGGGCATAGTGAAAAACTGTTTTTT. Amino acid sequence: CGGGHSEKLFF.

The chain employs TRBV14 and TRBJ1-2; D call uncertain. This CDR3 is built from 14 residues. V lost 1 base to trimming and J lost 8 bases, with 14 bases between them. Germline V gene data show CDR1 as SGHDN and CDR2 as FVKESK. The CDR3 coding sequence is TGTGCCAGCAGCCAAGTCCGACTGACGGAAGGCTACACCTTC. Its translation: CASSQVRLTEGYTF.

This clone was detected a few times. The rearrangement links TRBV27 to TRBJ2-5, with D perhaps TRBD2 (5 bases). The CDR3 covers 14 residues. CDR1 MNHEY and CDR2 SMNVEV come from the germline V gene (reference sequence). Trimming left V 0 bases short and J 0 bases short, with 5 bases between. In DNA, the CDR3 is TGTGCCAGCAGTTTATCGAGGGACCAAGAGACCCAGTACTTC. This encodes CASSLSRDQETQYF.

This clone occurred once. The V call is TRBV18, the J call TRBJ1-5; D is ambiguous. Germline CDR1 and CDR2: KGHSH and LQKENI. V was cut by 3 bases and J by 7 bases, with 10 bases left in between. This CDR3 is 13 amino acids long. The DNA of the CDR3 is TGTGCCAGCTCACCCGGGTCAGAACAGCCCCAGCATTTT. Translated: CASSPGSEQPQHF.

This clone has more than one count but fewer than ten. The chain is built from TRBV11-1 and TRBJ2-4, with TRBD2 as a possible D gene (5 bases). Between the trimmed V and J ends, which lost 3 bases and 3 bases, there was a span of 15 bases. This CDR3 region has 16 residues. Germline CDR1 reads SGHAT; CDR2 reads FQDESV (reference sequence). The DNA of the CDR3 is TGTGCCAGCAGCTTGGGAGATTCTGGCAGCAAAAACATTCAGTACTTC. Protein: CASSLGDSGSKNIQYF.

The rearrangement joins TRBV6-6 to TRBJ2-5; D possibly corresponds to TRBD2 (5 bases). V was trimmed by 3 bases and J by 7 bases, leaving 9 bases between them. The CDR3 is 12 amino acids. Germline lookup yields CDR1 MNHNY and CDR2 SVGAGI (reference sequence). The CDR3 sequence is CASSYYEGTQYF. The CDR3 nucleotides are TGTGCCAGCAGTTATTACGAGGGGACCCAGTACTTC.

There are a few counts of this clone. The chain links TRBV14 to TRBJ2-3, with 9 bases matching TRBD2. Germline CDR1 reads SGHDN; CDR2 reads FVKESK. Trimming took 5 bases from V and 2 from J; bases not matched to a gene: 2. This CDR3 comprises 14 residues. The CDR3 nucleotides are TGTGCCAGCAGCGTAGCGGGAGTCACAGATACGCAGTATTTT. It yields the protein CASSVAGVTDTQYF.

This sequence joins TRBV5-1 and TRBJ1-2; tentatively, D is TRBD1 (5 bases). The CDR3 loop spans 13 amino acids. Germline-derived CDR1 and CDR2 are SGHRS and YFSETQ. V gave up 2 bases and J gave up 8 bases, with 13 bases separating them. CDR3 DNA sequence: TGCGCCAGCAGCTTAGGAGCCAGGGAAGGCTACACCTTC. Its protein product is CASSLGAREGYTF.

About this clone: Other nucleotide sequences from this sample produce the same CDR3. The chain employs TRBV29-1 and TRBJ2-7, with 8 positions matching TRBD1. V trimming: 3 bases; J trimming: 3 bases; junction bases outside the gene matches: 4. This CDR3 comprises 13 residues. CDR1 is SQVTM, CDR2 ANQGSEA, per germline. CDR3 sequence (DNA): TGCAGCGTTGAGGAAGGGACAGGCTACGAGCAGTACTTC. The encoded protein is CSVEEGTGYEQYF.

V usage is TRBV5-1 and J usage is TRBJ2-1; D is possibly TRBD2 (5 bases). The germline CDR1 and CDR2 sequences are SGHRS and YFSETQ. Trimming pared 7 bases from V and 4 bases from J, leaving 21 bases between. The CDR3 extends over 16 amino acids. CDR3: CASSEAASLPYNEQFF. The CDR3 nucleotides read TGCGCCAGCTCCGAAGCCGCTAGCCTGCCTTACAATGAGCAGTTCTTC. Full variable domain (missing parts from reference TRBV5-1 and TRBJ2-1): KAGVTQTPRYLIKTRGQQVTLSCSPISGHRSVSWYQQTPGQGLQFLFEYFSETQRNKGNFPGRFSGRQFSNSRSEMNVSTLELGDSALYLCASSEAASLPYNEQFFGPGTRLTVL.